Given below is one TCR beta chain in context. Antigen: not known. Treatment reported: some 20 received Ad26.COV2.S at low or high dose, single or two shots; roughly five received placebo; per-sample allocation not given. Samples analyzed were those drawn on day 63 after the first vaccine or placebo injection. In the vaccine, an Ad26 vector expressed the SARS-CoV-2 spike of the Wuhan strain. This sample was included in a study of Ad26.COV2.S vaccination and SARS-CoV-2 variants. Study-wide findings and caveats: Reports say spike-specific CD8+ and CD4+ T cell responses covered substantial breadth after vaccination.

CDR1 is MNHEY and CDR2 is SVGAGI in the germline V gene. The CDR3 runs 16 residues. The germline V and J ends were trimmed by 3 bases and 2 bases, with 14 bases remaining between them. The repertoire was sequenced with immunoSEQ multiplex PCR; TCRdb's copy has only in-frame clones and lacks some. The sample contains about 350,000 clones, 80% to 90% of which appear only once. This chain connects TRBV6-5 to TRBJ1-3, with D unclear. The input for sequencing was peripheral blood, taken in a trial of Ad26.COV2.S vaccine versus placebo. The sequence derives from a person aged 18-65 years who received the Ad26.COV2.S COVID-19 vaccine or a placebo. CDR3 residues: CASSYTLSPPGNTIYF. DNA of the CDR3: TGTGCCAGCAGTTATACCCTATCTCCCCCTGGAAACACCATATATTTT.